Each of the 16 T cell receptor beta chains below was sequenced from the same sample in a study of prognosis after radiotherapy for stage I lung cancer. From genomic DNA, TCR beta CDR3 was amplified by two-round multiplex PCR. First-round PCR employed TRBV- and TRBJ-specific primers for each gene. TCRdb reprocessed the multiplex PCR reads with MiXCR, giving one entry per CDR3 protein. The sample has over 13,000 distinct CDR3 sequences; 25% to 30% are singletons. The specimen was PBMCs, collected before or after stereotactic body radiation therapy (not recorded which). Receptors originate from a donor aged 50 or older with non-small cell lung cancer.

The CDR3 loop reads CASSPGTVIHEQYF. The CDR3 DNA sequence: TGCGCCAGCAGCCCCGGGACAGTTATCCACGAGCAGTACTTC. The gene calls are TRBV5-1 and TRBJ2-7; TRBD1 agrees at 7 bases. V lost 4 bases to trimming and J lost 5 bases; unmatched junction nucleotides: 9. This CDR3 region has 14 residues. CDR1 and CDR2 from the germline V gene are SGHRS and YFSETQ.

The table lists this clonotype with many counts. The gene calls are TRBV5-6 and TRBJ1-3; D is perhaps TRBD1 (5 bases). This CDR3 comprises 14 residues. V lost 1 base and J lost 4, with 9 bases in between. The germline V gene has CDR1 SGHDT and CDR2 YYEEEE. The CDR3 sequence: CASSLPRVGNTIYF. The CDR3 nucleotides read TGTGCCAGCAGCTTGCCCAGGGTGGGAAACACCATATATTTT.

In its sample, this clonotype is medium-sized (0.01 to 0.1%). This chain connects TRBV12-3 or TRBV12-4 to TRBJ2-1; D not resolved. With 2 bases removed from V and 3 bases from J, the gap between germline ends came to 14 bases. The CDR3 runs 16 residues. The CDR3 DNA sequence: TGTGCCAGCAGTTTAAGCCGCAGGTTACACTACAATGAGCAGTTCTTC. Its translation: CASSLSRRLHYNEQFF.

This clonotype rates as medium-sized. The CDR3 loop reads CASRDDTGMNTEAFF. CDR3 bases: TGTGCCAGCAGGGACGACACAGGAATGAACACTGAAGCTTTCTTT. The J gene is TRBJ1-1, the V gene TRBV6-1; tentatively, D is TRBD1 (5 bases). The CDR3 length is 15 residues. Looked up from germline, CDR1 is MNHNS and CDR2 is SASEGT. Trimming took off 6 bases at V and 0 bases at J, with 14 bases between the two ends.

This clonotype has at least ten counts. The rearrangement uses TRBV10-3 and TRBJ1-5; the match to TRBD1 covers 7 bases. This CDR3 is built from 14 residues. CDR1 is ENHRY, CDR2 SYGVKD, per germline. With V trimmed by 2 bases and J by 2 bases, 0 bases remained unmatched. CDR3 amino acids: CAISEGQGNQPQHF. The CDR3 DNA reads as TGTGCCATCAGTGAGGGACAGGGCAATCAGCCCCAGCATTTT.

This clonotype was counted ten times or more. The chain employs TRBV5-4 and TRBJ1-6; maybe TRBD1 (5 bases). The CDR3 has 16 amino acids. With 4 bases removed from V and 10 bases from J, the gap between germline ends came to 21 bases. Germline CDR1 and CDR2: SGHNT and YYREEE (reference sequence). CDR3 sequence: CASSPDLRGGWSPLHF. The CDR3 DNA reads TGTGCCAGCAGCCCGGACCTAAGGGGCGGGTGGTCACCCCTCCACTTT. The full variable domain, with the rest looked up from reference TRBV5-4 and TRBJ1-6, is ETGVTQSPTHLIKTRGQQVTLRCSSQSGHNTVSWYQQALGQGPQFIFQYYREEENGRGNFPPRFSGLQFPNYSSELNVNALELDDSALYLCASSPDLRGGWSPLHFGNGTRLTVT.

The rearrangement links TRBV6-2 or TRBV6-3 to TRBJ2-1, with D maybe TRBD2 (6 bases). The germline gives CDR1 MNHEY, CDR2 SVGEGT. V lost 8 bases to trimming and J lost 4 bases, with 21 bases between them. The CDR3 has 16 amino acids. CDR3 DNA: TGTGCCAGCTGTCCCTACATGGGTGCGGGGTACAATGAGCAGTTCTTC. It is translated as CASCPYMGAGYNEQFF.

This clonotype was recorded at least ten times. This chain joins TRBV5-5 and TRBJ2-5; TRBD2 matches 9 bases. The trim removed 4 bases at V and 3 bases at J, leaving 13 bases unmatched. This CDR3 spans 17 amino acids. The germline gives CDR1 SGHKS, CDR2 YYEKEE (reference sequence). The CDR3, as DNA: TGTGCCAGCAGCGGGGATCCGGGACTAGCAGCCGAAGAGACCCAGTACTTC. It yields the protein CASSGDPGLAAEETQYF. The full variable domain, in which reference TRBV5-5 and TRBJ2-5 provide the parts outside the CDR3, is DAGVTQSPTHLIKTRGQQVTLRCSPISGHKSVSWYQQVLGQGPQFIFQYYEKEERGRGNFPDRFSARQFPNYSSELNVNALLLGDSALYLCASSGDPGLAAEETQYFGPGTRLLVL.

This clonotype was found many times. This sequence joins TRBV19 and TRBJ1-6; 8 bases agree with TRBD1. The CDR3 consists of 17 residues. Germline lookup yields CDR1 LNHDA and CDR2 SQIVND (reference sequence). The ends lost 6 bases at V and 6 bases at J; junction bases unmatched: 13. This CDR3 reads CASRTGTGGKSNSPLHF. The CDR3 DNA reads TGTGCCAGTAGGACCGGGACAGGAGGGAAATCTAATTCACCCCTCCACTTT.

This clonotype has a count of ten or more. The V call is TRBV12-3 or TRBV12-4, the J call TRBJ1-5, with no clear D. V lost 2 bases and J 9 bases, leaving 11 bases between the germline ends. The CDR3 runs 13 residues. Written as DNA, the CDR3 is TGTGCCAGCAGTTTATTCTCGGCCCCGCCCCAGCATTTT. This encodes CASSLFSAPPQHF.

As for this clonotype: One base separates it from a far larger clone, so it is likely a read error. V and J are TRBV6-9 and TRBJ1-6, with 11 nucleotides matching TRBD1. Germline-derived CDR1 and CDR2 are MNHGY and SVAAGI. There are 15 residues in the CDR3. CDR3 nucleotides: TGTACCAGCAGTTACTCGGGACAGGGGGGATCACCCCTCCACTTT. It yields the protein CTSSYSGQGGSPLHF.

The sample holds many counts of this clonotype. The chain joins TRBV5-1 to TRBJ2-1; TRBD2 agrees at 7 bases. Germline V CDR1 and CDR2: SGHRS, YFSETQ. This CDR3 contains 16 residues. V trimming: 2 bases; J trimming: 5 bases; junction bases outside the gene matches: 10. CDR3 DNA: TGCGCCAGCAGCTTATGGAGCGGGGAAGTTAACAATGAGCAGTTCTTC. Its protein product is CASSLWSGEVNNEQFF.

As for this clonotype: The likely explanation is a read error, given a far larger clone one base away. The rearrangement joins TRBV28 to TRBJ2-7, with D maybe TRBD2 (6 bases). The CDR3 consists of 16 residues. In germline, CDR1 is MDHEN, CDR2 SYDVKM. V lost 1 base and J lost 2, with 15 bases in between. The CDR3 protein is CASSLLGVGLTYEQYF. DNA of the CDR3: TGTGCCAGCAGTTTATTGGGGGTGGGACTTACCTACGAGCAGTACTTC.

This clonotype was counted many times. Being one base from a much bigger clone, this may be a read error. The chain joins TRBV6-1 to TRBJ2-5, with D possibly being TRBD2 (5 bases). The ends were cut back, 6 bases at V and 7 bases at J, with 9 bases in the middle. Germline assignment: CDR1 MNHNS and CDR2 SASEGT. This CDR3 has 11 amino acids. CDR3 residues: CASSREGTQYF. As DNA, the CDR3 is TGTGCCAGCAGCCGGGAAGGGACCCAGTACTTC.

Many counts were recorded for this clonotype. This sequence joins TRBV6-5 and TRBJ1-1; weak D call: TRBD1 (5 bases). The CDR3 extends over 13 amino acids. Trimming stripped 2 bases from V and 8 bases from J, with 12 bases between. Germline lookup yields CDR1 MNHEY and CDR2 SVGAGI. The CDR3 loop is CASSYGAAAEAFF. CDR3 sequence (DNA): TGTGCCAGCAGTTACGGGGCGGCAGCCGAAGCTTTCTTT.

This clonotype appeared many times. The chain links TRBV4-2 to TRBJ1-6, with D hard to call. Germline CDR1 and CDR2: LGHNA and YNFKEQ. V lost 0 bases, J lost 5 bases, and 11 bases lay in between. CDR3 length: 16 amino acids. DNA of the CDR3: TGTGCCAGCAGCCAAGAAAGGGCAACCAATAATTCACCCCTCCACTTT. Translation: CASSQERATNNSPLHF.